This TCR beta chain was obtained from a study of T-cell memory formation after mild COVID-19 (dated by TCRdb to about 2021). Study-wide context: TCR sequence clusters from the two donors were found to be largely donor specific. In two donors, T-cell clones that expanded and contracted after mild COVID-19 were followed by sequencing TCRalpha and TCRbeta repertoires longitudinally. Two young, previously healthy adult volunteers made up the cohort, one male and one female. The research as a whole found: Some responding clones were detected in pre-infection memory, suggesting pre-existing cross-reactive memory T cells joined the SARS-CoV-2 response. Contracting CD4+ clones were located mainly in the CM and EM memory subsets, whereas CD8+ clones were found to be enriched in EMRA. Only a couple of mild cases were covered in the study, and larger cohorts including severe cases with pre-infection samples were considered necessary. SARS-CoV-2 specificity was not confirmed for the second-wave clones peaking on day 37. Balanced CD4/CD8 phenotypes were observed for clones contracting from day 15 to 85, whereas a bias towards CD4+ was observed for a second wave of clones expanding from day 15 to 37.

Between the V and J ends, shortened by 6 bases and 7 bases respectively, the junction contains 16 bases. CDR1 MNHEY and CDR2 SMNVEV are derived from the germline V gene (reference sequence). The CDR3 contains 13 residues, cysteine and phenylalanine counted. Only the CDR3 part of the read is kept: 39 bases, read in frame from the first base. Ficoll-Paque density gradient centrifugation was the method used to isolate PBMCs. On this clonotype: Its antigen specificity is not known. No qualities accompany the bases; no much larger clone lies one base away.

The run used an Illumina NovaSeq 6000. TCRalpha and TCRbeta cDNA libraries were built by 5'RACE with constant-segment primers, adding sample barcodes and unique molecular identifiers. Trizol reagent was used to extract RNA from every sample. Amplification of the libraries took two PCR steps, and the second step added a second sample barcode plus Illumina TruSeq adapters. Sequencing of the libraries was done on an Illumina NovaSeq, producing 2 x 150 bp paired-end reads. As for the original processing: With migec v1.2.7, reads were demultiplexed and then collapsed into UMI-guided consensus sequences. With mixcr v2.1.11, UMI consensuses were aligned to TRA and TRB V and J templates and assembled into clonotypes. Clonotypes were classified as expanded or contracted when called significant by both edgeR and NoisET, with noise models trained on biological replicates. edgeR calls used a false discovery rate-adjusted p below 0.01 and a log2 fold-change threshold of 1. As an exploratory analysis of dynamics, PCA with hierarchical clustering was applied to max-normalized trajectories of the 1000 most abundant clonotypes. Separately sequenced CD4+ and CD8+ repertoires were used to assign the CD4 or CD8 phenotype of responding clones. TCRdb redid the processing of the public reads, applying fastp at Q25 and MiXCR, and retained in-frame beta chains. Identical CDR3 protein sequences are pooled into one entry, listed with their most common genes and DNA. The V and J calls reflect TCRdb's pipeline rather than the authors' work. The sample table shows under 450,000 distinct CDR3 sequences, and roughly a quarter are seen once. About an eighth of the sample rests with the top ten.

This TCR came from an adult woman who had mild COVID-19 (a few samples of this study predate the infection). The sample titles of this study are shuffled in the database, so cell type and time point are left out; the donor was told from shared clones. Input material: PBMCs or a T cell subset sorted from them (not recorded which). The rearranged chain carries TRBV27 and TRBJ2-7; perhaps TRBD1 is the D gene, with 7 bases matching. The encoded CDR3 is CASRRSGGGEQYF. The nucleotide sequence is TGTGCCAGCAGACGATCAGGGGGAGGAGAGCAGTACTTC.